This T cell receptor beta chain was found in a study of blood T cell repertoires in COVID-19 (dated by TCRdb to about 2020). About the study as a whole: Samples covering the acute and convalescent phases of COVID-19 were provided by collaborators in the United States, Italy and Spain. The prospective study material was composed of cDNA or gDNA derived from T cells, B-cell-depleted T cells, or PBMCs. Deeply sampled blood TCRbeta repertoires from subjects exposed to, actively infected with, or recovered from COVID-19 were included in the dataset. A freely available public database, intended as a resource for researchers studying the immune response to SARS-CoV-2, is where the repertoires were released. The samples were drawn from two sources: the first 160 participants of the ongoing ImmuneRACE study, and 1,200 or so subjects contributed by 6 global collaborators. The sample metadata nearly always contained a de-identified subject ID, COVID-19 status, age in years and sex. Where HLA class I and class II types were available, the types were taken from metadata supplied by the sample provider, not from assay-based typing. Broader findings and caveats from the paper: The amount of clinical and demographic metadata varied by source and participant and was provided uncurated.

The junction carries 11 bases between V and J, which are trimmed by 3 bases and 8 bases respectively. The cysteine opens and the phenylalanine closes a CDR3 of 11 amino acids. Solely the CDR3 DNA is kept, with 33 bases framed from the first base. From the germline V gene, CDR1 is SQVTM and CDR2 is ANQGSEA. One collaborating source in Seattle enrolled patients during active infection and followed them longitudinally through the course of disease. Collaborating institutions collected whole blood in K2EDTA tubes following their own protocols. Collaborator samples were shipped for TCRbeta analysis as frozen whole blood, isolated PBMCs, or DNA extracted from either sample type. TCRbeta CDR3 regions were amplified from genomic DNA by means of the immunoSEQ Assay, a bias-controlled multiplex PCR. From the authors' description of their analysis: Nucleated cell counts per sample were estimated from amplification of reference gene primers within the assay. To quantify the absolute abundance of each unique TCRbeta CDR3 rearrangement, sequence reads were collapsed and filtered. For each sample, productive Simpson clonality was calculated as the square root of Simpson's diversity index over productive rearrangements. TCRdb retrieved this table from immuneACCESS and kept in-frame rearrangements only. Not all clones are present; in checked studies, unresolved V genes account for under half, and no reason is known for the remainder. The V and J calls and clone size are taken from that table; D and trimming were inferred from the DNA. The sample table contains fewer than 300,000 clones; only one count was recorded for about 90% of them. Of the sample, around 5.8% is held by the ten largest clones.

On this clone itself: What antigen it recognizes has not been identified. Qualities for individual bases were not recorded, and no much larger clone is one base off.

The clonotype originates from a woman in her 50s with COVID-19, enrolled during active disease. The sequenced material came from peripheral blood. In this chain, TRBV29-1 is recombined with TRBJ2-7; a weak D assignment points to TRBD2 (5 bases agree). The sequence in DNA is TGCAGCGTTGATGTGGCTAGCCAGCAGTACTTC. It translates to CSVDVASQQYF.